One and the same sample provided the 25 T cell receptor beta chains below, sequenced in a study of blood T cell repertoires in COVID-19. TCRdb's table, derived via immunoSEQ multiplex PCR, lists solely in-frame clones and lacks some. This table holds approximately 440,000 clones, 88% found once. Sequencing was done on a sample of peripheral blood. Receptor source: a woman in her fifties or sixties with COVID-19, enrolled during active disease.

The CDR3 DNA reads TGTGCCAGCAGCTTAGAATGGGGGACAGGGGTGGCTCGTGGGCCCCAGCATTTT. As protein: CASSLEWGTGVARGPQHF. The chain is built from TRBV7-9 and TRBJ1-5; 10 bases fit TRBD1. With V trimmed by 1 base and J by 9 bases, 15 bases remained unmatched. In germline, CDR1 is SEHNR, CDR2 FQNEAQ (reference sequence). This CDR3 has 18 residues.

This clone was counted a single time. The DNA of the CDR3 is TGTGCCAGCAGCCAAAACGGAGCCTTCCAGCCCCAGCATTTT. Translating it yields CASSQNGAFQPQHF. The chain carries TRBV3-1 (or the pseudogene TRBV3-2) and TRBJ1-5, with unresolved D. CDR1 and CDR2 from the germline V gene are LGHDT and YNNKEL (reference sequence). Trimming removed 2 bases from V and 7 bases from J, with 12 bases in between. The CDR3 has 14 residues.

The chain recombines TRBV2 with TRBJ1-5; 7 positions match TRBD1. V shed 7 bases and J 0 bases; nucleotides not matched to a gene: 9. Germline loops: CDR1 SNHLY, CDR2 FYNNEI. The CDR3 contains 16 residues. CDR3 DNA sequence: TGTGCCAGCAAGGGACAGCTCACGATTAGCAATCAGCCCCAGCATTTT. This sequence encodes CASKGQLTISNQPQHF. Full variable domain (outside the CDR3, taken from reference TRBV2 and TRBJ1-5): EPEVTQTPSHQVTQMGQEVILRCVPISNHLYFYWYRQILGQKVEFLVSFYNNEISEKSEIFDDQFSVERPDGSNFTLKIRSTKLEDSAMYFCASKGQLTISNQPQHFGDGTRLSIL.

The chain links TRBV28 to TRBJ2-7, with D unclear. Per germline, CDR1 MDHEN and CDR2 SYDVKM. V was pared by 4 bases and J by 7 bases, with 8 bases between. This CDR3 has 11 amino acids. Here the CDR3 DNA reads TGTGCCAGCAGTTCACCCCGGGAGCAGTACTTC. Encoded protein: CASSSPREQYF.

The sample holds one count of this clone. The gene calls are TRBV28 and TRBJ1-3, with TRBD1 as a possible D gene (6 bases). The germline V gene encodes CDR1 MDHEN and CDR2 SYDVKM. CDR3 size: 14 residues. Trimming took 5 bases from V and 4 from J, leaving 12 bases between them. The CDR3 DNA is TGTGCCAGCAGTCACAGGGTAGCCGGAAACACCATATATTTT. This codes for CASSHRVAGNTIYF.

The chain carries TRBV5-4 and TRBJ2-7; D possibly corresponds to TRBD2 (6 bases). Germline V CDR1 and CDR2: SGHNT, YYREEE (reference sequence). This CDR3 has 15 amino acids. The V end lost 4 bases, the J end lost 0 bases, and 14 bases lay between the germline ends. CDR3 sequence reads: CASSNWDGSSYEQYF. In DNA form, the CDR3 reads TGTGCCAGCAGCAATTGGGACGGGAGCTCCTACGAGCAGTACTTC.

This chain uses TRBV5-4 with TRBJ2-3; TRBD2 matches 8 bases. The CDR3 consists of 16 residues. Germline values: CDR1 SGHNT, CDR2 YYREEE (reference sequence). Trimming took 4 bases from V and 3 from J; bases not matched to a gene: 10. CDR3 sequence: CASSMTRGAATDTQYF. Here the CDR3 DNA reads TGTGCCAGCAGCATGACGCGGGGGGCCGCAACAGATACGCAGTATTTT.

This clone appeared a single time. The chain uses TRBV3-1 (or the pseudogene TRBV3-2) and TRBJ1-2; D is uncertain. V lost 0 bases, J lost 5 bases, and 13 bases lay in between. Per the germline V gene, CDR1 is LGHDT and CDR2 is YNNKEL (reference sequence). This CDR3 is 15 amino acids long. DNA for the CDR3: TGTGCCAGCAGCCAAGAGAGGGAGTTCTCTTATGGCTACACCTTC. Its translation is CASSQEREFSYGYTF.

V usage is TRBV5-1 and J usage is TRBJ2-1, with 13 positions matching TRBD2. V shed 3 bases and J 9 bases; nucleotides not matched to a gene: 6. The CDR3 is 15 amino acids. Germline CDR1 reads SGHRS; CDR2 reads YFSETQ. The CDR3 is CASSSTGTSGAEQFF. In nucleotides, the CDR3 is TGCGCCAGCAGCTCCACCGGGACTAGCGGGGCTGAGCAGTTCTTC.

J is TRBJ1-4 and V is TRBV28, with D perhaps matching TRBD1 (5 bases). V lost 8 bases and J 0 bases, leaving 16 bases between the germline ends. Germline V lookup: CDR1 MDHEN, CDR2 SYDVKM. The CDR3 is 16 amino acids. The CDR3 DNA reads TGTGCCAGCGGTTCGACAGAAATGGCAACTAATGAAAAACTGTTTTTT. This encodes CASGSTEMATNEKLFF.

The rearrangement links TRBV5-1 to TRBJ1-2; no clear D gene. V lost 1 base to trimming and J lost 4 bases, with 8 bases between them. The germline V gene encodes CDR1 SGHRS and CDR2 YFSETQ. The CDR3 is 13 amino acids. The CDR3, as DNA: TGCGCCAGCAGCTTGTCCGGGGTCTATGGCTACACCTTC. Residues: CASSLSGVYGYTF.

This clone was recorded only once. This sequence joins TRBV29-1 and TRBJ1-1; D uncertain. Germline loops: CDR1 SQVTM, CDR2 ANQGSEA. V was pared by 3 bases and J by 6 bases, with 8 bases between. The CDR3 contains 11 residues. CDR3 protein: CSVDPAAEAFF. As DNA, the CDR3 is TGCAGCGTTGATCCCGCGGCTGAAGCTTTCTTT.

The rearrangement links TRBV18 to TRBJ1-5, with TRBD1 as a possible D gene (6 bases). There are 16 residues in the CDR3. V shed 2 bases and J shed 6 bases, with 17 bases lying between them. CDR1 and CDR2 (germline): KGHSH, LQKENI. The CDR3 loop reads CASSPIKGGHSQPQHF. DNA of the CDR3: TGTGCCAGCTCACCAATCAAGGGGGGGCACAGTCAGCCCCAGCATTTT.

The V gene is TRBV28, the J gene TRBJ1-2; the D is unclear. The CDR3 is 13 residues long. V was clipped by 6 bases and J by 5 bases, with 13 bases between them. The V gene's germline CDR1 is MDHEN and CDR2 SYDVKM. The CDR3 region is CASSLDETYGYTF. The CDR3, as DNA: TGTGCCAGCAGCTTAGACGAGACATATGGCTACACCTTC.

This chain links TRBV7-9 with TRBJ1-2; 7 bases agree with TRBD1. The ends lost 9 bases at V and 8 bases at J; junction bases unmatched: 12. Germline V gives CDR1 SEHNR, CDR2 FQNEAQ (reference sequence). This CDR3 is 13 amino acids long. CDR3 in amino acids: CASSPTGEGGYTF. In DNA form, the CDR3 reads TGTGCCAGTAGCCCAACAGGGGAAGGCGGCTACACCTTC.

The chain employs TRBV28 and TRBJ2-3, with a weak D call TRBD2 (6 bases). The V end was cut by 7 bases, the J end by 0 bases, with 17 bases between. The V gene's germline CDR1 is MDHEN and CDR2 SYDVKM. CDR3 length: 16 amino acids. The CDR3 nucleotides are TGTGCCAGCACCTTATCACTAGCCACTAGCACAGATACGCAGTATTTT. Translated, it gives CASTLSLATSTDTQYF.

This clone has a handful of counts. This sequence joins TRBV6-1 and TRBJ1-1; D is uncertain. Per the germline V gene, CDR1 is MNHNS and CDR2 is SASEGT. CDR3 length: 16 residues. Trimming removed 0 bases at V and 2 bases at J, with 13 bases between. CDR3 protein: CASSEASRGSNTEAFF. Here the CDR3 DNA reads TGTGCCAGCAGTGAAGCTTCTCGGGGAAGTAACACTGAAGCTTTCTTT.

This clone was recorded at least ten times. J is TRBJ2-2 and V is TRBV3-1 (or the pseudogene TRBV3-2), with D maybe TRBD2 (5 bases). Germline V gene lookup returns CDR1 LGHDT and CDR2 YNNKEL (reference sequence). The CDR3 covers 15 residues. The V end lost 4 bases, the J end lost 7 bases, and 16 bases lay between the germline ends. CDR3 sequence reads: CASSRRGPANGELFF. CDR3 nucleotides: TGTGCCAGCAGCCGACGAGGGCCGGCTAACGGGGAGCTGTTTTTT.

The chain recombines TRBV9 with TRBJ1-4; D unresolved. CDR1 is SGDLS and CDR2 is YYNGEE in the germline V gene. The CDR3 covers 16 residues. V dropped 0 bases and J dropped 2 bases, with 11 bases sitting between them. The CDR3 nucleotides are TGTGCCAGCAGCGTAGGTGTTGGAGGGACTAATGAAAAACTGTTTTTT. This gives the protein CASSVGVGGTNEKLFF.

The V and J genes are TRBV4-1 and TRBJ1-1; 7 bases line up with TRBD1. After removal of 2 bases from V and 7 bases from J, the junction contained 1 base not matched to a gene. Germline V gene lookup returns CDR1 MGHRA and CDR2 YSYEKL. The CDR3 has 12 residues. The DNA for the CDR3 is TGCGCCAGCAGCCAATGGGACAGTGAAGCTTTCTTT. Its translation is CASSQWDSEAFF.

This clone was detected once. The chain carries TRBV7-2 and TRBJ2-7; the match to TRBD1 covers 7 bases. Germline CDR1 SGHTA, CDR2 FQGNSA. V was clipped by 1 base and J by 3 bases; unmatched bases: 3. The CDR3 loop spans 14 amino acids. CDR3: CASSLGGQNYEQYF. CDR3 sequence (DNA): TGTGCCAGCAGCTTAGGGGGACAGAACTACGAGCAGTACTTC.

The chain joins TRBV3-1 (or the pseudogene TRBV3-2) to TRBJ1-1, with D perhaps TRBD1 (5 bases). V lost 5 bases, J lost 5 bases, and 9 bases lay in between. This CDR3 spans 12 amino acids. CDR1 is LGHDT and CDR2 is YNNKEL in the germline V gene (reference sequence). CDR3 DNA sequence: TGTGCCAGCAGCTTCCGGGGGACTGAAGCTTTCTTT. Its translation is CASSFRGTEAFF.

This chain links TRBV2 with TRBJ2-5; 11 bases line up with TRBD1. The CDR3 contains 14 residues. CDR1 is SNHLY, CDR2 FYNNEI, per germline. The junction had 3 bases not matched to a gene; V was cut back by 5 bases and J by 4 bases. The CDR3 DNA reads as TGTGCCAGCAGTCCTGGGACAGGGGGAGAGACCCAGTACTTC. This codes for CASSPGTGGETQYF.

This rearrangement joins TRBV7-2 to TRBJ2-1; TRBD2 might be the D (5 bases). Germline values: CDR1 SGHTA, CDR2 FQGNSA. The V end was cut by 1 base, the J end by 5 bases, with 9 bases between. The CDR3 is 14 amino acids. CDR3 nucleotides: TGTGCCAGCAGCTTAGACCCTAGCAACAATGAGCAGTTCTTC. It translates to CASSLDPSNNEQFF.

The CDR3 region is CSASAGIGNYGYTF. In DNA, the CDR3 is TGCAGTGCTAGTGCCGGGATCGGTAACTATGGCTACACCTTC. The gene calls are TRBV20-1 and TRBJ1-2; D is unresolved. This CDR3 has 14 amino acids. Germline lookup yields CDR1 DFQATT and CDR2 SNEGSKA (reference sequence). The ends were cut back, 3 bases at V and 1 base at J, with 12 bases in the middle.